The 13 T cell receptor beta chains listed next were all sequenced from one sample in a study of T cells in Graves' hyperthyroidism and ophthalmopathy. The CDR3 regions of TCR beta were amplified from RNA transcripts. During a first-round RT-PCR of the TCR CDR3, the HTBI primer set was used. MiXCR, run by TCRdb on the multiplex PCR reads, gives a single entry per CDR3 protein. The sample contains approximately 490,000 distinct CDR3 sequences, under 25% of which appear only once. Sequencing was performed on blood. These receptor sequences come from a woman between 65 and 79 years old with Graves' ophthalmopathy.

This clonotype was counted ten times or more. The rearrangement joins TRBV12-3 or TRBV12-4 to TRBJ2-7; D is unresolved. Trimming took 6 bases from V and 4 from J, leaving 7 bases between them. The CDR3 has 11 residues. The CDR3 DNA is TGTGCCAGCAGCTTTCGGTACGAGCAGTACTTC. This encodes CASSFRYEQYF.

The V and J genes are TRBV12-5 and TRBJ1-4; 8 bases are a match to TRBD1. CDR3 length equals 15 residues. Germline V gene sequence: CDR1 LGHNT, CDR2 FRNRAP. Germline trimming cut 5 bases from V and 2 bases from J; bases unmatched to any gene: 4. The CDR3 DNA sequence: TGTGCTAGTGGTGAACAGGGGGTCACTAATGAAAAACTGTTTTTT. It is translated as CASGEQGVTNEKLFF.

The genes are TRBV6-2 or TRBV6-3 and TRBJ1-1, with unresolved D. The CDR3 runs 12 residues. The germline CDR1 and CDR2 sequences are MNHEY and SVGEGT. V dropped 6 bases and J dropped 3 bases, with 8 bases sitting between them. CDR3 nucleotide sequence: TGTGCCAGCAGCCGGTTGGACACTGAAGCTTTCTTT. This codes for CASSRLDTEAFF.

The chain's CDR3 is CATSRPEGNTGELFF. CDR3 coding DNA: TGTGCCACCAGCAGACCCGAGGGGAACACCGGGGAGCTGTTTTTT. This chain joins TRBV15 and TRBJ2-2; perhaps TRBD2 as D (5 bases). Looked up from germline, CDR1 is LNHNV and CDR2 is YYDKDF (reference sequence). The CDR3 covers 15 residues. Trimming shortened V by 2 bases and J by 1 base, and 8 bases separated the two germline ends.

V usage is TRBV7-6 and J usage is TRBJ2-7, with 16 bases that match TRBD2. CDR1 is SGHVS, CDR2 FNYEAQ, per germline. The CDR3 runs to 17 residues. V dropped 4 bases and J dropped 4; count of bases not matched to a gene: 7. The CDR3 DNA reads as TGTGCCAGCAGCTCGGGACTAGCGGGAGGGTTTACGTACGAGCAGTACTTC. Translation: CASSSGLAGGFTYEQYF. Looking up the rest from reference TRBV7-6 and TRBJ2-7 gives the full variable domain: GAGVSQSPRYKVTKRGQDVALRCDPISGHVSLYWYRQALGQGPEFLTYFNYEAQQDKSGLPNDRFSAERPEGSISTLTIQRTEQRDSAMYRCASSSGLAGGFTYEQYFGPGTRLTVT.

The genes are TRBV27 and TRBJ2-3; D is unclear. The V end was cut by 6 bases, the J end by 1 base, with 14 bases between. The CDR3 is made up of 15 amino acids. Looked up from germline, CDR1 is MNHEY and CDR2 is SMNVEV (reference sequence). CDR3 in DNA: TGTGCCAGCAGGTTAAAGACTCCACGCACAGATACGCAGTATTTT. This sequence encodes CASRLKTPRTDTQYF.

This clonotype was counted once. The V gene is TRBV5-1, the J gene TRBJ2-6, with D perhaps matching TRBD1 (6 bases). CDR1 SGHRS and CDR2 YFSETQ come from the germline V gene. V gave up 4 bases and J gave up 6 bases, with 17 bases separating them. The CDR3 runs to 16 residues. The CDR3: CASSDDRLFEANVLTF. The CDR3 bases are TGCGCCAGCAGCGACGACAGGTTATTTGAGGCCAACGTCCTGACTTTC.

This clonotype showed up many times. This sequence joins TRBV2 and TRBJ2-7; 7 bases fit TRBD1. The CDR3 has 14 amino acids. Germline V gives CDR1 SNHLY, CDR2 FYNNEI. V trimming: 6 bases; J trimming: 1 base; junction bases outside the gene matches: 6. The CDR3 DNA reads as TGTGCCAGCAGCGCAGACAGGGCTTCCTACGAGCAGTACTTC. Its translation: CASSADRASYEQYF.

The chain joins TRBV14 to TRBJ1-6; the match to TRBD1 covers 10 bases. This CDR3 spans 14 amino acids. Germline-derived CDR1 and CDR2 are SGHDN and FVKESK. The junction had 4 bases not matched to a gene; V was cut back by 4 bases and J by 10 bases. CDR3 coding DNA: TGTGCCAGCAGCCCGGACAGGGGGTCCTCACCCCTCCACTTT. The encoded protein is CASSPDRGSSPLHF. Together with reference TRBV14 and TRBJ1-6, the CDR3 gives the full variable domain: EAGVTQFPSHSVIEKGQTVTLRCDPISGHDNLYWYRRVMGKEIKFLLHFVKESKQDESGMPNNRFLAERTGGTYSTLKVQPAELEDSGVYFCASSPDRGSSPLHFGNGTRLTVT.

V and J are TRBV6-1 and TRBJ1-5, with D hard to call. Trimming removed 9 bases from V and 6 bases from J, with 12 bases in between. CDR1 and CDR2 from the germline V gene are MNHNS and SASEGT. CDR3 length equals 12 residues. The CDR3 sequence is CASQVIGQPQHF. The CDR3, as DNA: TGTGCCAGTCAAGTTATAGGTCAGCCCCAGCATTTT.

This clonotype has ten or more counts. The chain combines TRBV20-1 with TRBJ1-1, with D possibly TRBD1 on 5 matching bases. Trimming removed 1 base at V and 3 bases at J, with 9 bases between. Looked up from germline, CDR1 is DFQATT and CDR2 is SNEGSKA (reference sequence). The CDR3 has 13 residues. The CDR3 spells CSARGGGDTEAFF. The CDR3 coding sequence is TGCAGTGCTAGAGGTGGAGGGGACACTGAAGCTTTCTTT.

The J gene is TRBJ2-1, the V gene TRBV19; the match to TRBD2 covers 8 bases. The CDR3 runs to 15 residues. The germline V gene has CDR1 LNHDA and CDR2 SQIVND (reference sequence). The J segment lost 14 bases and the V segment lost 2 bases, leaving 14 bases of the junction unmatched. The CDR3 nucleotides are TGTGCCAGTAGTATAAGCAGCGGGGGCGAGAGTGCCAAGTTCTTC. It is translated as CASSISSGGESAKFF. Full variable domain (outside the CDR3, taken from reference TRBV19 and TRBJ2-1): DGGITQSPKYLFRKEGQNVTLSCEQNLNHDAMYWYRQDPGQGLRLIYYSQIVNDFQKGDIAEGYSVSREKKESFPLTVTSAQKNPTAFYLCASSISSGGESAKFFGPGTRLTVL.

This clonotype was detected only a few times. The gene calls are TRBV20-1 and TRBJ2-5; D possibly corresponds to TRBD1 (5 bases). This CDR3 is 12 amino acids long. Germline V gene data show CDR1 as DFQATT and CDR2 as SNEGSKA (reference sequence). The V and J ends lost 6 bases and 3 bases respectively, with 11 bases between them. The chain's CDR3 is CSAEGAEETQYF. The DNA for the CDR3 is TGCAGTGCCGAAGGGGCAGAAGAGACCCAGTACTTC.